The 2 T cell receptor beta chains reported below all come from one sample, sequenced in a study of shared clonotypes between healthy human individuals. Assay: immunoSEQ multiplex PCR; the TCRdb copy retains only in-frame clones and omits some. The sample shows hundreds of thousands of clones, 75% to 85% of them seen only once. Sequenced: PBMCs. The receptors shown here come from a woman aged 40-49 years in good health. Some clones in this sample may be carry-over from other donors' samples.

The chain links TRBV11-2 to TRBJ2-3; maybe TRBD2 (6 bases). Trimming left V 5 bases short and J 2 bases short, with 14 bases between. Germline loops: CDR1 SGHAT, CDR2 FQNNGV. The length of the CDR3 is 15 residues. Here the CDR3 DNA reads TGTGCCAGCAGCCTGGGGGACTTTAACACAGATACGCAGTATTTT. It translates to CASSLGDFNTDTQYF.

The V gene is TRBV30, the J gene TRBJ2-3; D is uncertain. Trimming pared 2 bases from V and 4 bases from J, leaving 4 bases between. The CDR3 totals 11 residues. CDR1 and CDR2 (germline): GTSNPN, SVGIG (reference sequence). The CDR3 DNA sequence: TGTGCCTGGAGTATTTCAGATACGCAGTATTTT. It codes for CAWSISDTQYF.